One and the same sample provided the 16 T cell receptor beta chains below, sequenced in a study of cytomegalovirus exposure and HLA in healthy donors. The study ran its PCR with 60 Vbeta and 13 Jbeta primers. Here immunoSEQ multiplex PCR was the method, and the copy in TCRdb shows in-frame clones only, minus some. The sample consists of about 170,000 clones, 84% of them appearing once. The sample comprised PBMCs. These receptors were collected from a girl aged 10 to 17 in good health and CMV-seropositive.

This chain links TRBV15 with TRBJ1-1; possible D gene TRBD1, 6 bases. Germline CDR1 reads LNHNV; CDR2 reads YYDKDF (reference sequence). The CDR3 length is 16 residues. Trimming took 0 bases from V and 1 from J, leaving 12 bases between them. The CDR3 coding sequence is TGTGCCACCAGCAGAGAAAGGGGGTCTGGGAACACTGAAGCTTTCTTT. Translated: CATSRERGSGNTEAFF.

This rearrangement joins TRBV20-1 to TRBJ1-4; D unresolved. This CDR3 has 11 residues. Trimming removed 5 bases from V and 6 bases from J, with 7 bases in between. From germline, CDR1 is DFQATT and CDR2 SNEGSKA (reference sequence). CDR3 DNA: TGCAGTGCTTGGCGGGATGAAAAACTGTTTTTT. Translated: CSAWRDEKLFF.

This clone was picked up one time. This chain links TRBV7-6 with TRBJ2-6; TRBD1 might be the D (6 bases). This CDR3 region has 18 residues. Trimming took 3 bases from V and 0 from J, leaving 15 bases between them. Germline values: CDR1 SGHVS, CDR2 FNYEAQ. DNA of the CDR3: TGTGCCAGCAGCTTGACAGGCCCACCACACTCTGGGGCCAACGTCCTGACTTTC. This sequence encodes CASSLTGPPHSGANVLTF.

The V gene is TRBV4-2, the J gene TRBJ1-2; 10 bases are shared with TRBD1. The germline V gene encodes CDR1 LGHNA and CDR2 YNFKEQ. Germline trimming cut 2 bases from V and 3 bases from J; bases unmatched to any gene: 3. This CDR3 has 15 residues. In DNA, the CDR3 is TGTGCCAGCAGCCAACCGACAGGGGGCGACTATGGCTACACCTTC. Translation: CASSQPTGGDYGYTF.

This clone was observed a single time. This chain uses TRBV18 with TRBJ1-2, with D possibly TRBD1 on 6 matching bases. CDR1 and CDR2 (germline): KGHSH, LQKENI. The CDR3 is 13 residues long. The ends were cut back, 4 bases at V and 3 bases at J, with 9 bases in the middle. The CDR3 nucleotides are TGTGCCAGCTCACTGGACAGCTACTATGGCTACACCTTC. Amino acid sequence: CASSLDSYYGYTF. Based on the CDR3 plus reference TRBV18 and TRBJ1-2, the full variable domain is NAGVMQNPRHLVRRRGQEARLRCSPMKGHSHVYWYRQLPEEGLKFMVYLQKENIIDESGMPKERFSAEFPKEGPSILRIQQVVRGDSAAYFCASSLDSYYGYTFGSGTRLTVV.

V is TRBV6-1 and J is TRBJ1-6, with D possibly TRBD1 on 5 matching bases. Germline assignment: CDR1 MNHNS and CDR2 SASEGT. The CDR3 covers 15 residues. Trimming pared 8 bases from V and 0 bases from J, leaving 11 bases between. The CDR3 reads CASSLGGSYNSPLHF. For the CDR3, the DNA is TGTGCCAGCTCTTTGGGGGGCTCCTATAATTCACCCCTCCACTTT.

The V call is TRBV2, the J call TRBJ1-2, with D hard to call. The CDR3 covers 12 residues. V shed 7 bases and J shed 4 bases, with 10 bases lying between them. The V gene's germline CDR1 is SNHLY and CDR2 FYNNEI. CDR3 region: CASTDIGYGYTF. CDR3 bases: TGTGCCAGCACTGATATCGGCTATGGCTACACCTTC.

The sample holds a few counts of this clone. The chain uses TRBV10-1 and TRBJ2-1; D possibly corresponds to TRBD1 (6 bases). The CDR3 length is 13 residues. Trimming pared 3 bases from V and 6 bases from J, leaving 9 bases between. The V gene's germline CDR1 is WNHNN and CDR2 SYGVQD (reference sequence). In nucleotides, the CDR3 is TGCGCCAGCAGTGACAGGGGCGGCAATGAGCAGTTCTTC. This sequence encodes CASSDRGGNEQFF.

Written as DNA, the CDR3 is TGTGCCAGCAGCTTAGCGCCGGGTAGCTCCTACAATGAGCAGTTCTTC. Its protein product is CASSLAPGSSYNEQFF. V and J are TRBV7-2 and TRBJ2-1; no clear D gene. With 0 bases removed from V and 0 bases from J, the gap between germline ends came to 9 bases. The CDR3 totals 16 residues. Germline lookup yields CDR1 SGHTA and CDR2 FQGNSA.

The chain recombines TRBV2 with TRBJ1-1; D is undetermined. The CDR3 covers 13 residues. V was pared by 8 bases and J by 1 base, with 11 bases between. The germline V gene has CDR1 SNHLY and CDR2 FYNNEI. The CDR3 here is CASEAETNTEAFF. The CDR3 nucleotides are TGTGCCAGCGAGGCTGAGACGAACACTGAAGCTTTCTTT.

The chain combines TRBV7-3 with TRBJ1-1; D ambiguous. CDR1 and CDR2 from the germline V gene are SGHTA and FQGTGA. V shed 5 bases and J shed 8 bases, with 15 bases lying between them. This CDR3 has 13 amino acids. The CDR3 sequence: CASSLGMGGEAFF. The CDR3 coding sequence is TGTGCCAGCAGCCTTGGGATGGGCGGGGAAGCTTTCTTT.

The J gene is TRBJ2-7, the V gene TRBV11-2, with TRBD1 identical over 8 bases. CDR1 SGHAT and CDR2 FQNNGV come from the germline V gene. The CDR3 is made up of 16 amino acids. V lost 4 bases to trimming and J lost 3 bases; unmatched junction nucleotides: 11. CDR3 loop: CASSSSDRGRFYEQYF. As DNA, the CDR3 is TGTGCCAGCAGCTCGAGCGACAGGGGAAGGTTCTACGAGCAGTACTTC.

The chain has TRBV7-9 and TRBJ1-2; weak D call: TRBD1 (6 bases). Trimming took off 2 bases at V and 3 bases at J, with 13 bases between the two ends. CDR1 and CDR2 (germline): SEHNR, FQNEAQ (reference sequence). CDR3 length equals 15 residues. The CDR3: CASSLRWTVYYGYTF. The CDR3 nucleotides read TGTGCCAGCAGCTTACGCTGGACAGTATACTATGGCTACACCTTC.

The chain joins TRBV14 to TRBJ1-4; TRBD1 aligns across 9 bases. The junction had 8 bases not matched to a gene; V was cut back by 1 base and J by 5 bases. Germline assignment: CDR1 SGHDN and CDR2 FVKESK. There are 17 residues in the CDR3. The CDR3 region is CASSQAYPGQGNEKLFF. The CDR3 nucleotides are TGTGCCAGCAGCCAAGCTTACCCGGGACAGGGAAATGAAAAACTGTTTTTT.

The CDR3 region is CASSLQGAFSGNTIYF. The CDR3 nucleotides read TGTGCCAGCAGCTTACAGGGGGCCTTCTCTGGAAACACCATATATTTT. The genes are TRBV9 and TRBJ1-3, with 9 bases matching TRBD1. Per germline, CDR1 SGDLS and CDR2 YYNGEE. The trim removed 4 bases at V and 0 bases at J, leaving 5 bases unmatched. The CDR3 runs to 16 residues. Combining the CDR3 with reference TRBV9 and TRBJ1-3 gives the whole variable domain DSGVTQTPKHLITATGQRVTLRCSPRSGDLSVYWYQQSLDQGLQFLIQYYNGEERAKGNILERFSAQQFPDLHSELNLSSLELGDSALYFCASSLQGAFSGNTIYFGEGSWLTVV.

The CDR3 loop is CASSLDGQSYGYTF. For the CDR3, the DNA is TGTGCCAGCAGTTTAGACGGACAGTCCTATGGCTACACCTTC. The chain recombines TRBV27 with TRBJ1-2, with D possibly matching TRBD1 (6 bases). This CDR3 region has 14 residues. Germline CDR1 MNHEY, CDR2 SMNVEV (reference sequence). V was shortened by 2 bases and J by 4 bases, with 11 bases between the two germline ends.